Below, 7 T cell receptor beta chains from the same sample are listed, as sequenced in a study of blood T cell repertoires in COVID-19. Measured with immunoSEQ multiplex PCR; TCRdb has only the in-frame clones, and not every one. The sample lists about 200,000 clones, roughly 87% occurring once. The sequencing sample was made of peripheral blood. The receptors shown here come from a man aged 35-49 years with active or convalescent COVID-19.

This chain joins TRBV19 and TRBJ1-2; the D gene is possibly TRBD1 (5 bases). CDR1 is LNHDA, CDR2 SQIVND, per germline (reference sequence). The germline V and J ends were trimmed by 7 bases and 4 bases, with 13 bases remaining between them. This CDR3 comprises 13 residues. DNA for the CDR3: TGTGCCAGTACCCCCAGGGATTTCTATGGCTACACCTTC. Its translation is CASTPRDFYGYTF.

The chain recombines TRBV7-7 with TRBJ2-5; 9 bases match TRBD2. The ends lost 0 bases at V and 0 bases at J; junction bases unmatched: 5. Germline CDR1 SSHAT, CDR2 FNYEAQ (reference sequence). CDR3 size: 17 residues. The CDR3 is CASSLAPSGGYQETQYF. CDR3 nucleotide sequence: TGTGCCAGCAGCTTAGCGCCCAGCGGGGGGTACCAAGAGACCCAGTACTTC.

The V and J genes are TRBV19 and TRBJ1-5, with D possibly matching TRBD1 (6 bases). V was shortened by 5 bases and J by 3 bases, with 14 bases between the two germline ends. Germline V gene lookup returns CDR1 LNHDA and CDR2 SQIVND (reference sequence). The CDR3 runs 15 residues. This CDR3 is CASSSRDRTNQPQHF. The CDR3 DNA follows: TGTGCCAGTAGTTCCCGCGACAGGACCAATCAGCCCCAGCATTTT.

The rearrangement links TRBV5-1 to TRBJ1-1, with 7 bases matching TRBD1. The germline gives CDR1 SGHRS, CDR2 YFSETQ. The CDR3 is 14 amino acids. Germline trimming cut 4 bases from V and 1 base from J; bases unmatched to any gene: 4. Here the CDR3 reads CASSRGQTNTEAFF. CDR3 nucleotide sequence: TGCGCCAGCAGCCGGGGACAGACGAACACTGAAGCTTTCTTT.

The chain is built from TRBV9 and TRBJ1-3; D call uncertain. Trimming shortened V by 2 bases and J by 0 bases, and 6 bases separated the two germline ends. The CDR3 is 14 residues long. In germline, CDR1 is SGDLS, CDR2 YYNGEE. The CDR3: CASSVHYSGNTIYF. The CDR3 DNA sequence: TGTGCCAGCAGCGTCCACTACTCTGGAAACACCATATATTTT.

V usage is TRBV28 and J usage is TRBJ1-1; a possible D gene is TRBD1 (6 bases). Trimming took 4 bases from V and 5 from J, leaving 8 bases between them. Germline V gene data show CDR1 as MDHEN and CDR2 as SYDVKM. The CDR3 runs 12 residues. This chain's CDR3 is CASSSQGTEAFF. CDR3 bases: TGTGCCAGCAGTTCACAGGGTACTGAAGCTTTCTTT. The whole variable domain, remainder taken from reference TRBV28 and TRBJ1-1, is DVKVTQSSRYLVKRTGEKVFLECVQDMDHENMFWYRQDPGLGLRLIYFSYDVKMKEKGDIPEGYSVSREKKERFSLILESASTNQTSMYLCASSSQGTEAFFGQGTRLTVV.

The chain carries TRBV24-1 and TRBJ2-5; D gene unclear. Germline values: CDR1 KGHDR, CDR2 SFDVKD. This CDR3 region has 16 residues. Trimming stripped 2 bases from V and 2 bases from J, with 14 bases between. CDR3 bases: TGTGCCACCAGTGATTCGAAGGCGGTGGGTCAAGAGACCCAGTACTTC. Translating gives CATSDSKAVGQETQYF.